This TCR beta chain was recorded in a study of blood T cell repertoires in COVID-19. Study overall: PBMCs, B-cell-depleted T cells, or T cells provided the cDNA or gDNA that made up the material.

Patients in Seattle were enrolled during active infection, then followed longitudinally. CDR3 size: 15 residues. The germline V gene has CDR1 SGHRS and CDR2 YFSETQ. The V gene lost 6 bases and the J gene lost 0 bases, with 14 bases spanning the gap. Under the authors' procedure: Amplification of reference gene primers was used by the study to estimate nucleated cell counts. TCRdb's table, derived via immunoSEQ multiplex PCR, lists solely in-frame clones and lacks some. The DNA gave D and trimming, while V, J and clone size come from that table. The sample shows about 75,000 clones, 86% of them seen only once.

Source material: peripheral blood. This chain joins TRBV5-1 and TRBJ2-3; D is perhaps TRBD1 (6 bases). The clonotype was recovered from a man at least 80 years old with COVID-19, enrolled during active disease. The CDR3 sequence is CASNTGTGSTDTQYF. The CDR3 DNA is TGCGCCAGCAATACCGGTACAGGGAGCACAGATACGCAGTATTTT.